This TCR beta chain was captured in a study of blood T cell repertoires in COVID-19. Study details: The origin of the acute and convalescent COVID-19 samples was the United States, Italy and Spain. T cells, B-cell-depleted T cells, or PBMCs provided the cDNA or gDNA that served as material.

As processed by the authors: Reference gene primer amplification gave nucleated cell count estimates. The assay was immunoSEQ multiplex PCR, and TCRdb's table has in-frame clones only and misses some. The V and J calls and clone size come from that table; D and trimming were worked out from the DNA. Here the sample spans approximately 300,000 clones, about nine tenths being singletons. Patients from Seattle were sampled longitudinally, starting during active infection. Germline CDR1 is SQVTM and CDR2 is ANQGSEA. J was trimmed by 4 bases and V by 4 bases; bases with no gene match: 5. The CDR3 extends over 13 amino acids.

The chain carries TRBV29-1 and TRBJ2-5; 8 bases are shared with TRBD1. The receptor was isolated from a woman in her twenties or thirties with COVID-19, enrolled during active disease. The sample comprised peripheral blood. The CDR3 DNA sequence: TGCAGCGTTGTGCGGACAGGGAGAGAGACCCAGTACTTC. Translated: CSVVRTGRETQYF. Full variable domain (missing parts from reference TRBV29-1 and TRBJ2-5): SAVISQKPSRDICQRGTSLTIQCQVDSQVTMMFWYRQQPGQSLTLIATANQGSEATYESGFVIDKFPISRPNLTFSTLTVSNMSPEDSSIYLCSVVRTGRETQYFGPGTRLLVL.